This T cell receptor (beta chain) is drawn from a study of T cells in Graves' hyperthyroidism and ophthalmopathy. About the study: Peripheral blood was obtained at initial diagnosis, preceding any treatment. The study's findings and limits: In the blood, most expanded thyroid clonotypes above 0.001 appeared as well. Onset of ophthalmopathy came a median approximately 6.8 months after the model predicted it.

This clonotype was observed at least ten times. The antigen remains undetermined. Template material for amplifying TCR beta CDR3 regions consisted of RNA transcripts. HTBI primers drove first-round RT-PCR of the TCR CDR3. A single record per CDR3 protein comes from TCRdb applying MiXCR to the multiplex PCR reads. The table lists a few hundred thousand distinct CDR3 sequences, around 15% of them singletons. Germline loops: CDR1 MNHNY, CDR2 SVGAGI (reference sequence). There are 14 residues in the CDR3. V was cut by 0 bases and J by 0 bases, with 5 bases left in between. The TCR was taken from a woman between 35 and 50 years old with Graves' ophthalmopathy. The sequenced sample consisted of blood. The chain is built from TRBV6-6 and TRBJ1-1; D gene unclear. Here the CDR3 reads CASSYSALNTEAFF. The CDR3, as DNA: TGTGCCAGCAGTTACTCGGCTTTGAACACTGAAGCTTTCTTT.